The 24 T cell receptor beta chains below all came from one sample that was sequenced in a study of T cell changes during pregnancy in multiple sclerosis. Assay used: immunoSEQ multiplex PCR; TCRdb lists only in-frame clones, some missing. Among under 70,000 clones listed, 90% were seen once. This material consisted of peripheral blood, taken in the third trimester of pregnancy. Receptor source: a female donor in good health, enrolled as a control in a pregnancy study.

V is TRBV9 and J is TRBJ2-3; D may be TRBD1 (6 bases). V lost 0 bases, J lost 1 base, and 9 bases lay in between. CDR3 length: 15 amino acids. Germline V gives CDR1 SGDLS, CDR2 YYNGEE. The DNA for the CDR3 is TGTGCCAGCAGCGTAGGAGGGGGTCGCACAGATACGCAGTATTTT. As protein: CASSVGGGRTDTQYF.

As concerns this clone: Germline is not matched at one junction end, which may reflect a read error. This chain connects TRBV2 to TRBJ2-7; weak D call: TRBD2 (6 bases). Per the germline V gene, CDR1 is SNHLY and CDR2 is FYNNEI. This CDR3 is 12 amino acids long. CDR3 protein: CASKGGRYKQYF. CDR3 coding DNA: TGTGCCAGCAAGGGAGGCCGCTACAAGCAGTACTTC. Combining the CDR3 with reference TRBV2 and TRBJ2-7 gives the whole variable domain EPEVTQTPSHQVTQMGQEVILRCVPISNHLYFYWYRQILGQKVEFLVSFYNNEISEKSEIFDDQFSVERPDGSNFTLKIRSTKLEDSAMYFCASKGGRYKQYFGPGTRLTVT.

The V call is TRBV30, the J call TRBJ2-2, with a possible D match to TRBD1 (5 bases). The V and J ends lost 3 bases and 4 bases respectively, with 9 bases between them. The germline V gene encodes CDR1 GTSNPN and CDR2 SVGIG (reference sequence). The CDR3 sequence is 13 residues long. DNA of the CDR3: TGTGCCTGGAGCGAGACAGCCACCGGGGAGCTGTTTTTT. Translating gives CAWSETATGELFF.

V usage is TRBV25-1 and J usage is TRBJ2-2; D may be TRBD2 (5 bases). Per germline, CDR1 MGHDK and CDR2 SYGVNS. CDR3 size: 16 residues. V was trimmed by 2 bases and J by 2 bases, leaving 12 bases between them. CDR3 protein: CASSEPRTGNTGELFF. The DNA of the CDR3 is TGTGCCAGCAGTGAACCCCGGACGGGAAACACCGGGGAGCTGTTTTTT. Filled out from reference TRBV25-1 and TRBJ2-2, the complete variable domain reads EADIYQTPRYLVIGTGKKITLECSQTMGHDKMYWYQQDPGMELHLIHYSYGVNSTEKGDLSSESTVSRIRTEHFPLTLESARPSHTSQYLCASSEPRTGNTGELFFGEGSRLTVL.

CDR3 nucleotides: TGTGCCAGCTCCCGGGCGACAGGGGGCAATCAGCCCCAGCATTTT. As protein: CASSRATGGNQPQHF. J is TRBJ1-5 and V is TRBV7-8; 8 bases map to TRBD1. Unmatched junction bases numbered 8, after V lost 8 bases and J lost 2 bases. The CDR3 consists of 15 residues. Germline CDR1 and CDR2: SGHVS and FQNEAQ.

This rearrangement joins TRBV13 to TRBJ2-7, with D hard to call. Trimming pared 0 bases from V and 6 bases from J, leaving 12 bases between. The germline V gene encodes CDR1 PRHDT and CDR2 FYEKMQ (reference sequence). The CDR3 spans 14 residues. The CDR3 nucleotides are TGTGCCAGCAGCTTAGGGCTAGGAGTGGTCGAGCAGTACTTC. Its translation is CASSLGLGVVEQYF.

This clone was detected once. The J gene is TRBJ1-3, the V gene TRBV19; D remains unclear. Germline V gene sequence: CDR1 LNHDA, CDR2 SQIVND (reference sequence). This CDR3 comprises 17 residues. Trimming took 7 bases from V and 0 from J, leaving 19 bases between them. For the CDR3, the DNA is TGTGCCAGTACCATATCTCAGATCCAAGTCTCTGGAAACACCATATATTTT. Protein sequence: CASTISQIQVSGNTIYF.

CDR3 region: CASSLSNSNQPQHF. The CDR3 nucleotides read TGTGCCAGCAGTTTGTCCAATAGCAATCAGCCCCAGCATTTT. V is TRBV27 and J is TRBJ1-5; D not certain. Looked up from germline, CDR1 is MNHEY and CDR2 is SMNVEV (reference sequence). This CDR3 contains 14 residues. V was cut by 3 bases and J by 0 bases, with 6 bases left in between.

This clone was found a few times. The rearrangement links TRBV27 to TRBJ1-3, with 7 bases identical to TRBD1. CDR3 length: 15 amino acids. The junction had 6 bases not matched to a gene; V was cut back by 7 bases and J by 0 bases. Germline CDR1 and CDR2: MNHEY and SMNVEV (reference sequence). The CDR3 DNA is TGTGCCAGCACGGCTCGACAGGGCTCTGGAAACACCATATATTTT. This codes for CASTARQGSGNTIYF.

This clone was seen a single time. This chain joins TRBV11-2 and TRBJ2-3; 10 bases fit TRBD2. V shed 5 bases and J 1 base; nucleotides not matched to a gene: 3. Looked up from germline, CDR1 is SGHAT and CDR2 is FQNNGV. The CDR3 has 15 amino acids. The CDR3 sequence: CASSPSGRGTDTQYF. CDR3 nucleotide sequence: TGTGCCAGCAGCCCGAGCGGGAGGGGCACAGATACGCAGTATTTT.

The chain combines TRBV20-1 with TRBJ1-2; perhaps TRBD1 as D (5 bases). Germline V gives CDR1 DFQATT, CDR2 SNEGSKA (reference sequence). Trimming left V 5 bases short and J 6 bases short, with 10 bases between. This CDR3 has 11 amino acids. The CDR3 region is CSAAGYDGYTF. CDR3 DNA sequence: TGCAGTGCTGCAGGGTATGATGGCTACACCTTC.

The gene calls are TRBV21-1 and TRBJ2-7; TRBD1, as called in the table, went unchecked against the DNA. TRBV21-1 is assigned pseudogene status. The CDR3 is 17 amino acids. The CDR3 reads CASSQSIGQGPPYEQYF. The CDR3, as DNA: TGTGCCAGCAGCCAATCGATCGGACAGGGTCCTCCCTACGAGCAGTACTTC.

The chain has TRBV7-9 and TRBJ2-7, with 8 bases that match TRBD2. Germline lookup yields CDR1 SEHNR and CDR2 FQNEAQ (reference sequence). Trimming removed 5 bases from V and 9 bases from J; junction bases left unmatched: 6. The CDR3 contains 12 residues. CDR3 loop: CASSAAGGAQYF. CDR3 DNA sequence: TGTGCCAGCAGCGCCGCGGGGGGCGCGCAGTACTTC.

The gene calls are TRBV7-9 and TRBJ2-2, with 14 bases identical to TRBD2. Trimming took 4 bases from V and 4 from J; bases not matched to a gene: 5. Germline V CDR1 and CDR2: SEHNR, FQNEAQ (reference sequence). The CDR3 is made up of 17 amino acids. In DNA form, the CDR3 reads TGTGCCAGCAGCTCGACTAGCGGGGGGGTTGGCACCGGGGAGCTGTTTTTT. It codes for CASSSTSGGVGTGELFF.

This chain uses TRBV10-1 with TRBJ2-7; TRBD1 aligns across 7 bases. The CDR3 consists of 14 residues. J was trimmed by 4 bases and V by 3 bases; bases with no gene match: 6. Germline V gene lookup returns CDR1 WNHNN and CDR2 SYGVQD (reference sequence). CDR3 bases: TGCGCCAGCAGTGATGAGACAGGGTTATACGAGCAGTACTTC. Translating gives CASSDETGLYEQYF.

The genes are TRBV7-2 and TRBJ1-4; TRBD1 agrees at 7 bases. In germline, CDR1 is SGHTA, CDR2 FQGNSA. The CDR3 loop spans 15 amino acids. Trimming removed 5 bases from V and 8 bases from J; junction bases left unmatched: 11. The CDR3, as DNA: TGTGCCAGCAGCAAAACAGGGGCTGCCGGCGAAAAACTGTTTTTT. Encoded protein: CASSKTGAAGEKLFF.

The rearrangement joins TRBV29-1 to TRBJ2-3, with 8 bases identical to TRBD2. The CDR3 length is 15 residues. J was trimmed by 5 bases and V by 1 base; bases with no gene match: 8. CDR1 and CDR2 (germline): SQVTM, ANQGSEA. The CDR3 protein is CSVEAGTSRGDTQYF. CDR3 nucleotide sequence: TGCAGCGTTGAAGCGGGGACTAGTCGGGGAGATACGCAGTATTTT.

This clone was counted a single time. The chain combines TRBV11-2 with TRBJ2-1; no firm D call. Germline lookup yields CDR1 SGHAT and CDR2 FQNNGV. This CDR3 has 15 amino acids. V was pared by 0 bases and J by 4 bases, with 10 bases between. The DNA for the CDR3 is TGTGCCAGCAGCTTAGATCTAGGAAGATACAATGAGCAGTTCTTC. Residues: CASSLDLGRYNEQFF. Combining the CDR3 with reference TRBV11-2 and TRBJ2-1 gives the whole variable domain EAGVAQSPRYKIIEKRQSVAFWCNPISGHATLYWYQQILGQGPKLLIQFQNNGVVDDSQLPKDRFSAERLKGVDSTLKIQPAKLEDSAVYLCASSLDLGRYNEQFFGPGTRLTVL.

This rearrangement joins TRBV5-8 to TRBJ2-7, with a possible D match to TRBD2 (5 bases). The V end was cut by 2 bases, the J end by 0 bases, with 9 bases between. The germline CDR1 and CDR2 sequences are SGHTS and YDEGEE. The CDR3 totals 14 residues. The CDR3 bases are TGTGCCAGCAGCTTCCGGACTGGCTCCTACGAGCAGTACTTC. Protein: CASSFRTGSYEQYF.

V gene TRBV10-3 combines with J gene TRBJ1-1, with TRBD1 matching 7 bases. The CDR3 runs to 13 residues. V dropped 4 bases and J dropped 5; count of bases not matched to a gene: 4. In germline, CDR1 is ENHRY, CDR2 SYGVKD. In nucleotides, the CDR3 is TGTGCCATCAGTGGTAGGGGGCCAACTGAAGCTTTCTTT. Translating gives CAISGRGPTEAFF.

This chain connects TRBV7-6 to TRBJ2-3; TRBD2 matches 14 bases. Germline V gives CDR1 SGHVS, CDR2 FNYEAQ. This CDR3 contains 16 residues. V lost 5 bases and J lost 6; bases outside the gene matches: 7. Here the CDR3 reads CASSIGLAGGWDTQYF. The CDR3 nucleotides read TGTGCCAGCAGCATCGGACTAGCGGGGGGTTGGGATACGCAGTATTTT. Variable domain in full (rest from reference TRBV7-6 and TRBJ2-3): GAGVSQSPRYKVTKRGQDVALRCDPISGHVSLYWYRQALGQGPEFLTYFNYEAQQDKSGLPNDRFSAERPEGSISTLTIQRTEQRDSAMYRCASSIGLAGGWDTQYFGPGTRLTVL.

The chain employs TRBV6-1 and TRBJ2-4; a weak D match, TRBD1 (5 bases). V was trimmed by 2 bases and J by 1 base, leaving 21 bases between them. The CDR3 covers 19 residues. Germline assignment: CDR1 MNHNS and CDR2 SASEGT. In nucleotides, the CDR3 is TGTGCCAGCAGTGAATTAGGGGTTGGGGTGGTTGGGGCCAAAAACATTCAGTACTTC. Protein: CASSELGVGVVGAKNIQYF.

The chain has TRBV25-1 and TRBJ2-3; TRBD2 aligns across 7 bases. This CDR3 comprises 15 residues. Unmatched junction bases numbered 4, after V lost 3 bases and J lost 1 base. CDR1 MGHDK and CDR2 SYGVNS come from the germline V gene. CDR3 in amino acids: CASSDGLAGTDTQYF. CDR3 sequence (DNA): TGTGCCAGCAGTGACGGGCTAGCGGGCACAGATACGCAGTATTTT.

This chain connects TRBV11-3 to TRBJ2-7; TRBD1 matches at 7 bases. CDR1 is SGHNT and CDR2 is YENEEA in the germline V gene. The CDR3 is made up of 14 amino acids. V gave up 5 bases and J gave up 3 bases; unmatched junction bases: 7. In DNA form, the CDR3 reads TGTGCCAGCAGCCCCGACAGGGATAGCTACGAGCAGTACTTC. This sequence encodes CASSPDRDSYEQYF.